This TCR beta chain came from a study of blood T cell repertoires in COVID-19. Study overall: Donors in the United States, Italy and Spain gave samples during acute or convalescent COVID-19. PBMCs, B-cell-depleted T cells, or T cells were the source of the cDNA or gDNA that made up the material.

As originally analysed: From reference gene primer amplification, estimates of nucleated cell counts were derived. Clones were read by immunoSEQ multiplex PCR, and TCRdb kept only the in-frame ones, dropping some. Clone size and the V and J calls come from that table; the DNA yielded D and trimming. The table shows some 250,000 clones, with about four fifths occurring only once. The junction had 3 bases not matched to a gene; V was cut back by 5 bases and J by 2 bases. The germline CDR1 and CDR2 sequences are SGHVS and FQNEAQ. The CDR3 sequence is 15 residues long. Only a few counts were recorded for this clone.

This clonotype originated in a man between 45 and 60 years old with active or convalescent COVID-19. This rearrangement joins TRBV7-8 to TRBJ2-2; 9 bases agree with TRBD1. Sequenced material: peripheral blood. The CDR3 DNA is TGTGCCAGCAGCGGGGGACAGGGAAACACCGGGGAGCTGTTTTTT. Its protein product is CASSGGQGNTGELFF.